The sequence of this TCR beta chain was determined in a study of blood T cell repertoires in COVID-19 (dated by TCRdb to 2020 to 2022). As for the study more broadly: The collaborator samples originated in the United States, Italy and Spain and spanned the acute and convalescent phases of COVID-19. The prospective study material was composed of cDNA or gDNA derived from T cells, B-cell-depleted T cells, or PBMCs. The dataset comprised deeply sampled blood TCRbeta repertoires from subjects exposed to, actively infected with, or recovered from COVID-19. A freely available public database, intended as a resource for researchers studying the immune response to SARS-CoV-2, is where the repertoires were released. Samples were obtained from the ongoing ImmuneRACE study (first 160 participants) and from 950 to 1,500 subjects provided by 6 global collaborators. Nearly every sample came with metadata listing a de-identified subject ID, COVID-19 status, age in years and sex. Where available, HLA class I and class II types were taken from metadata supplied by the sample provider and were not determined by assay-based typing. Results the study describes overall, beyond this receptor: The amount of clinical and demographic metadata varied by source and participant and was provided uncurated.

The immunoSEQ Assay, a bias-controlled multiplex PCR, was used to amplify TCRbeta CDR3 regions from genomic DNA. The authors processed their data as follows. Within the assay, amplification of reference gene primers was used to estimate how many nucleated cells each sample contained. To quantify the absolute abundance of each unique TCRbeta CDR3 rearrangement, sequence reads were collapsed and filtered. For each sample, productive Simpson clonality was calculated as the square root of Simpson's diversity index across productive rearrangements. As stored in TCRdb, this immuneACCESS dataset retains in-frame rearrangements with V and J assigned. A fraction of the clones does not appear; measured against another copy, unresolved V genes explain less than half of the discrepancy, and the remainder lacks a known reason. From that table come the V and J calls and clone size; the DNA was used to work out D and trimming. For this sample the table gives fewer than 500,000 clones, of which just over 85% were detected only once. The top ten clones comprise approximately 1.5% of the sample.

Each collaborating institution followed its own protocols to collect whole blood in K2EDTA tubes. For TCRbeta analysis, collaborators shipped samples as frozen whole blood, isolated PBMCs, or DNA extracted from either of those sample types. As concerns this clone: The antigen it binds to is not known. Base qualities are not provided; no much larger clone lies one nucleotide away.

The germline V gene encodes CDR1 SGHRS and CDR2 YFSETQ. V trim: 1 base; J trim: 1 base; unmatched bases: 3. The CDR3 measures 16 amino acids from cysteine to phenylalanine. The only DNA kept is the CDR3, 48 bases in frame from the first base. The V and J genes are TRBV5-1 and TRBJ1-3; 9 central nucleotides agree with TRBD1. Source material: peripheral blood. The source of this sequence is a woman aged 25-40 years with active or convalescent COVID-19. The CDR3 corresponds to CASSLSGQGSGNTIYF. Here is the DNA: TGCGCCAGCAGCTTGTCTGGACAGGGGTCTGGAAACACCATATATTTT.